Below, one T cell receptor beta chain is given with its context. These data belong to a study of control samples from healthy donors and cancer patients. The table came from immunoSEQ multiplex PCR; TCRdb's copy has only in-frame clones and leaves some out. The table shows approximately 150,000 clones, with about 90% occurring only once. CDR3 size: 16 residues. V lost 2 bases to trimming and J lost 5 bases, with 18 bases between them. The germline V gene has CDR1 MDHEN and CDR2 SYDVKM. The sample comprised blood. The clonotype was recovered from a man aged 18 to 35 in good health. The chain has TRBV28 and TRBJ2-5; D may be TRBD1 (5 bases). DNA for the CDR3: TGTGCCAGCAGTTTACCCCCGGTGGGGCAGGACGAGACCCAGTACTTC. Amino acid sequence: CASSLPPVGQDETQYF.